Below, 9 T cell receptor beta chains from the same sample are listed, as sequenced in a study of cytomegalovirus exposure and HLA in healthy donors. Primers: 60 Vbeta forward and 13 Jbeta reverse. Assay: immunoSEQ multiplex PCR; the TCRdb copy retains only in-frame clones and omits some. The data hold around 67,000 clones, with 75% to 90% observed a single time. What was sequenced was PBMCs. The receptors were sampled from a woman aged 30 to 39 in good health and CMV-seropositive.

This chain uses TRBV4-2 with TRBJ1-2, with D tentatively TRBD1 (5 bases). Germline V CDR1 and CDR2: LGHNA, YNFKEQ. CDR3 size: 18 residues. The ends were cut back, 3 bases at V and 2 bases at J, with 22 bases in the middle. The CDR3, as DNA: TGTGCCAGCAGCCAGGACTTGGGGGGTGGGCGTTCCAACTATGGCTACACCTTC. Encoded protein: CASSQDLGGGRSNYGYTF.

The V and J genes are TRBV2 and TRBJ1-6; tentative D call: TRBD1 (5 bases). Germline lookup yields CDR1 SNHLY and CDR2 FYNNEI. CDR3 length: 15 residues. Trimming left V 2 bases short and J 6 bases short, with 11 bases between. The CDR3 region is CASSEQGRGNSPLHF. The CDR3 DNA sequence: TGTGCCAGCAGTGAACAGGGTAGGGGTAATTCACCCCTCCACTTT.

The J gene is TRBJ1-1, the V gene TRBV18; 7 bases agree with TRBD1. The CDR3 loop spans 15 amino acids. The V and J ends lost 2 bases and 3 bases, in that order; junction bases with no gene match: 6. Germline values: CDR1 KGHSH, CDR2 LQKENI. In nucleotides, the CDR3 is TGTGCCAGCTCACCAAAGAGACAGGGCGACACTGAAGCTTTCTTT. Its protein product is CASSPKRQGDTEAFF.

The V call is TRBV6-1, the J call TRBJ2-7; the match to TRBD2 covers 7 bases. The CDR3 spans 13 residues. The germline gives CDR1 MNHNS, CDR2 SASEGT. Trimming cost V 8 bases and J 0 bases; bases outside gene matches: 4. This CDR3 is CASWGGNSYEQYF. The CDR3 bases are TGTGCCAGCTGGGGGGGGAACTCCTACGAGCAGTACTTC.

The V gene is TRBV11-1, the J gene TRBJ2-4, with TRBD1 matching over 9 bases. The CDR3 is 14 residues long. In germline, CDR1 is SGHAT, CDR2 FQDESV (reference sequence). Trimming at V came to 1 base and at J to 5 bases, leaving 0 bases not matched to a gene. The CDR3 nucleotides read TGTGCCAGCAGCTTAGACAGGGGGCAAAACATTCAGTACTTC. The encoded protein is CASSLDRGQNIQYF.

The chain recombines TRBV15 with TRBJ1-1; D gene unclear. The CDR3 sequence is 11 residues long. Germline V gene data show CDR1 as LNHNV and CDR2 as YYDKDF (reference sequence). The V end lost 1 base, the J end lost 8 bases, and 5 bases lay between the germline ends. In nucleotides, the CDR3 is TGTGCCACCAGCAGAGCGGGAGAAGCTTTCTTT. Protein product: CATSRAGEAFF.

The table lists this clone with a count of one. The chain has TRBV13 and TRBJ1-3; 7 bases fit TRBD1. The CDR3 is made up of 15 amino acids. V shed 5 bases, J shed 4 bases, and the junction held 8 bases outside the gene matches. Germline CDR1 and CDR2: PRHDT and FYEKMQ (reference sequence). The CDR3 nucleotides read TGTGCCAGCAGCCAACACAGGGACAGAGGAAACACCATATATTTT. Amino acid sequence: CASSQHRDRGNTIYF. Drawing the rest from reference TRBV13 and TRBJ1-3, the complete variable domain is AAGVIQSPRHLIKEKRETATLKCYPIPRHDTVYWYQQGPGQDPQFLISFYEKMQSDKGSIPDRFSAQQFSDYHSELNMSSLELGDSALYFCASSQHRDRGNTIYFGEGSWLTVV.

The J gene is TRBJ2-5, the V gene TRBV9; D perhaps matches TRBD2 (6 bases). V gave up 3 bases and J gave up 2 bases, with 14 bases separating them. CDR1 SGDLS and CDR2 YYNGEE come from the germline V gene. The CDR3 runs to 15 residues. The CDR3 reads CASSADRGNQETQYF. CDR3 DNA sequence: TGTGCCAGCAGCGCAGATCGGGGGAATCAAGAGACCCAGTACTTC.

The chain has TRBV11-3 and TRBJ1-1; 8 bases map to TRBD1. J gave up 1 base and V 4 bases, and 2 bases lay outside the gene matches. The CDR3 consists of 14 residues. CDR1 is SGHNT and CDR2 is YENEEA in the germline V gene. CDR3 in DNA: TGTGCCAGCAGCTCCGGACAGGGGAACACTGAAGCTTTCTTT. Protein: CASSSGQGNTEAFF.